Shown below are 5 T cell receptor beta chains from a single sample sequenced in a study of CD8+ T cells in alopecia areata. Treatment described: oral pan-JAK inhibitor, 5-10 mg twice daily. TCR sequencing used cDNA made by reverse transcription of extracted RNA. The method was immunoSEQ multiplex PCR; TCRdb's version includes in-frame clones alone and lacks a portion of them. There are approximately 150,000 clones in the sample; 50% to 75% occur only once, and 16% lies in the top ten. Source: CD4+ T cells sorted from blood, taken around week 55, from a patient treated with tofacitinib. These receptors all come from a human donor with alopecia areata.

This chain links TRBV6-1 with TRBJ2-5, with 8 bases that match TRBD2. The CDR3 extends over 13 amino acids. V was pared by 5 bases and J by 5 bases, with 4 bases of the junction left unmatched. Germline V gene data show CDR1 as MNHNS and CDR2 as SASEGT. This chain's CDR3 is CASSQRGTETQYF. In nucleotides, the CDR3 is TGTGCCAGCAGTCAGCGGGGGACTGAGACCCAGTACTTC.

The chain joins TRBV6-5 to TRBJ2-7; possibly TRBD2 for D (5 bases). Germline CDR1 MNHEY, CDR2 SVGAGI. Between the trimmed V and J ends, which lost 0 bases and 2 bases, there was a span of 8 bases. This CDR3 contains 14 residues. CDR3 bases: TGTGCCAGCAGTTACTCTATCGGGGCCTACGAGCAGTACTTC. This gives the protein CASSYSIGAYEQYF.

V is TRBV9 and J is TRBJ2-6; D is possibly TRBD1 or TRBD2 (5 bases each). Trimming cost V 0 bases and J 0 bases, with 16 bases left between them. From germline, CDR1 is SGDLS and CDR2 YYNGEE. The CDR3 spans 19 residues. CDR3 in amino acids: CASSVDVGVAHSGANVLTF. CDR3 bases: TGTGCCAGCAGCGTAGATGTGGGGGTGGCCCACTCTGGGGCCAACGTCCTGACTTTC.

The chain combines TRBV6-5 with TRBJ1-6; no reliable D call. Germline loops: CDR1 MNHEY, CDR2 SVGAGI. V dropped 7 bases and J dropped 13 bases, with 20 bases sitting between them. There are 14 residues in the CDR3. CDR3 amino acids: CASNDRPASSPLHF. CDR3 bases: TGTGCCAGCAACGATCGTCCAGCTTCGTCCCCCCTCCACTTT.

The CDR3, as DNA: TGTGCCAGCAGGCCACAGGGAGCCTACGAGCAGTACTTC. Its translation is CASRPQGAYEQYF. The chain uses TRBV5-4 and TRBJ2-7; the D gene is possibly TRBD1 (6 bases). The CDR3 consists of 13 residues. Germline lookup yields CDR1 SGHNT and CDR2 YYREEE (reference sequence). Trimming cost V 5 bases and J 2 bases, with 11 bases left between them.